The 21 T cell receptor beta chains below come from one sample, sequenced in a study of blood T cell repertoires in COVID-19 (dated by TCRdb to 2019 to 2021). The library was obtained by the immunoSEQ multiplex PCR assay. TCRdb took over this immuneACCESS table, retaining in-frame rearrangements with V and J assigned. Such tables are incomplete; in checked studies, under half of the missing clones stem from an unresolved V gene, and the remainder is unexplained. This sample holds around 30,000 clones; 85% to 90% were observed only once. 5% to 6.5% of the sample is in the top ten clones. The sequenced sample consisted of peripheral blood. These receptors came from a human donor in a cohort sampled during active COVID-19.

This clone was found once. The CDR3 protein is CASSQEGLGVHYGYTF. The CDR3 nucleotides read TGTGCCAGCAGCCAAGAAGGACTTGGGGTGCACTATGGCTACACCTTC. The V gene is TRBV4-2, the J gene TRBJ1-2; no definite D call. The germline V gene encodes CDR1 LGHNA and CDR2 YNFKEQ. CDR3 length equals 16 residues. V dropped 0 bases and J dropped 3 bases, with 14 bases sitting between them.

This clone showed up just a few times. The chain joins TRBV4-1 to TRBJ2-4, with D possibly being TRBD1 (6 bases). Trimming left V 3 bases short and J 8 bases short, with 8 bases between. This CDR3 is 12 amino acids long. Germline V gene lookup returns CDR1 MGHRA and CDR2 YSYEKL. This CDR3 reads CASSHEGDIQYF. The CDR3 region has the DNA TGCGCCAGCAGCCATGAGGGGGACATTCAGTACTTC.

V gene TRBV7-2 combines with J gene TRBJ1-2; D unresolved. Germline V CDR1 and CDR2: SGHTA, FQGNSA. The CDR3 extends over 14 amino acids. The V end lost 1 base, the J end lost 3 bases, and 9 bases lay between the germline ends. The CDR3 DNA is TGTGCCAGCAGCTTAGACGGAGGAGACTATGGCTACACCTTC. Residues: CASSLDGGDYGYTF.

This chain joins TRBV10-3 and TRBJ2-3; 9 bases are shared with TRBD1. Germline V gene lookup returns CDR1 ENHRY and CDR2 SYGVKD. This CDR3 region has 15 residues. With V trimmed by 7 bases and J by 5 bases, 10 bases remained unmatched. The CDR3: CAIKGTGLAKDTQYF. DNA for the CDR3: TGTGCCATCAAAGGGACAGGGCTAGCAAAAGATACGCAGTATTTT.

The genes are TRBV7-8 and TRBJ2-1, with 13 bases fitting TRBD2. Germline CDR1 is SGHVS and CDR2 is FQNEAQ. The CDR3 has 16 amino acids. Trimming cost V 5 bases and J 8 bases; bases outside gene matches: 9. In nucleotides, the CDR3 is TGTGCCAGCAGCCCCAGGACTAGCGGGAGCCACGATGAGCAGTTCTTC. Encoded protein: CASSPRTSGSHDEQFF.

J is TRBJ2-3 and V is TRBV4-2; 9 bases map to TRBD2. This CDR3 region has 16 residues. From germline, CDR1 is LGHNA and CDR2 YNFKEQ. V was clipped by 4 bases and J by 10 bases; unmatched bases: 15. Here the CDR3 DNA reads TGTGCCAGCAGCCGCCTACTGGCCAGCGGGGGGCTTGCGCAGTATTTT. Translated, it gives CASSRLLASGGLAQYF.

This chain links TRBV12-5 with TRBJ2-5; D remains ambiguous. The CDR3 is 11 residues long. V lost 1 base, J lost 7 bases, and 4 bases lay in between. Germline lookup yields CDR1 LGHNT and CDR2 FRNRAP. CDR3 sequence (DNA): TGTGCTAGTGGTTTGGCGGGGACCCAGTACTTC. Its translation is CASGLAGTQYF.

This chain links TRBV5-8 with TRBJ1-6; the match to TRBD1 covers 9 bases. V lost 5 bases to trimming and J lost 6 bases; unmatched junction nucleotides: 9. The germline CDR1 and CDR2 sequences are SGHTS and YDEGEE. The length of the CDR3 is 16 residues. The CDR3 protein is CASRLTGGASNSPLHF. The CDR3 DNA sequence: TGTGCCAGCAGATTGACAGGGGGGGCGAGTAATTCACCCCTCCACTTT.

This clone occurred once. The chain employs TRBV5-4 and TRBJ1-3, with 9 bases that match TRBD1. Trimming removed 0 bases from V and 4 bases from J; junction bases left unmatched: 5. CDR1 is SGHNT, CDR2 YYREEE, per germline (reference sequence). The CDR3 sequence is 16 residues long. Here the CDR3 DNA reads TGTGCCAGCAGCTTGGGTAGGACAGGGGCCGGAAACACCATATATTTT. Translating gives CASSLGRTGAGNTIYF. The complete variable domain, with remaining parts taken from reference TRBV5-4 and TRBJ1-3, reads ETGVTQSPTHLIKTRGQQVTLRCSSQSGHNTVSWYQQALGQGPQFIFQYYREEENGRGNFPPRFSGLQFPNYSSELNVNALELDDSALYLCASSLGRTGAGNTIYFGEGSWLTVV.

The chain links TRBV4-1 to TRBJ2-2; perhaps TRBD1 as D (5 bases). This CDR3 has 19 amino acids. Germline CDR1 reads MGHRA; CDR2 reads YSYEKL. Trimming removed 1 base from V and 4 bases from J, with 22 bases in between. The CDR3 DNA sequence: TGCGCCAGCAGCCAAGCGGAGTTGAAGGGGCCCAAATTCACCGGGGAGCTGTTTTTT. It encodes CASSQAELKGPKFTGELFF.

The V and J genes are TRBV6-6 and TRBJ2-3, with D perhaps TRBD2 (6 bases). V lost 4 bases to trimming and J lost 1 base, with 12 bases between them. Germline-derived CDR1 and CDR2 are MNHNY and SVGAGI (reference sequence). The CDR3 consists of 15 residues. This CDR3 is CASSSLGGGTDTQYF. The CDR3 region has the DNA TGTGCCAGCAGTTCCCTCGGAGGGGGCACAGATACGCAGTATTTT.

The gene calls are TRBV25-1 and TRBJ2-7, with D perhaps matching TRBD1 (5 bases). The CDR3 sequence is 14 residues long. Deletions cut 6 bases from V and 3 bases from J, with 15 bases between. The germline V gene has CDR1 MGHDK and CDR2 SYGVNS. The CDR3 here is CASSPMGRGYEQYF. The CDR3 coding sequence is TGTGCCAGCAGCCCGATGGGTAGGGGCTACGAGCAGTACTTC.

The chain has TRBV6-2 or TRBV6-3 and TRBJ1-6, with 7 bases matching TRBD1. V dropped 6 bases and J dropped 3; count of bases not matched to a gene: 11. The CDR3 contains 17 residues. Germline-derived CDR1 and CDR2 are MNHEY and SVGEGT. The CDR3: CASSLLGQGGYNSPLHF. The CDR3 bases are TGTGCCAGCAGCCTATTGGGCCAGGGGGGCTATAATTCACCCCTCCACTTT.

This clone was detected a few times. This chain links TRBV7-6 with TRBJ2-7; 7 bases match TRBD1. V dropped 4 bases and J dropped 7; count of bases not matched to a gene: 7. Looked up from germline, CDR1 is SGHVS and CDR2 is FNYEAQ. The CDR3 is made up of 13 amino acids. The chain's CDR3 is CASSSYRGWEQYF. CDR3 nucleotides: TGTGCCAGCAGCTCCTACAGGGGCTGGGAGCAGTACTTC.

For the CDR3, the DNA is TGTGCCAGCTCAAGACAGGGTGAGCAGTTCTTC. It yields the protein CASSRQGEQFF. V gene TRBV18 combines with J gene TRBJ2-1; 7 nucleotides align to TRBD1. This CDR3 spans 11 amino acids. Looked up from germline, CDR1 is KGHSH and CDR2 is LQKENI. The V and J ends lost 5 bases and 9 bases, in that order; junction bases with no gene match: 1. The complete variable domain, with remaining parts taken from reference TRBV18 and TRBJ2-1, reads NAGVMQNPRHLVRRRGQEARLRCSPMKGHSHVYWYRQLPEEGLKFMVYLQKENIIDESGMPKERFSAEFPKEGPSILRIQQVVRGDSAAYFCASSRQGEQFFGPGTRLTVL.

V usage is TRBV3-1 (or the pseudogene TRBV3-2) and J usage is TRBJ1-5, with TRBD1 as a possible D gene (5 bases). Germline V CDR1 and CDR2: LGHDT, YNNKEL (reference sequence). Trimming took 0 bases from V and 7 from J, leaving 16 bases between them. This CDR3 has 16 residues. The CDR3 nucleotides read TGTGCCAGCAGCCAAGATCTAAGCCAGGGCGGACAGCCCCAGCATTTT. Encoded protein: CASSQDLSQGGQPQHF.

This chain uses TRBV6-1 with TRBJ2-5; a weak D match, TRBD1 (6 bases). V was clipped by 4 bases and J by 1 base, with 16 bases between them. The CDR3 runs 16 residues. CDR1 and CDR2 (germline): MNHNS, SASEGT. The DNA for the CDR3 is TGTGCCAGCAGTGCCGAGAGGGGGTCGGTCCAAGAGACCCAGTACTTC. Its protein is CASSAERGSVQETQYF.

V and J are TRBV19 and TRBJ2-2, with D maybe TRBD2 (6 bases). V dropped 10 bases and J dropped 4 bases, with 16 bases sitting between them. CDR3 length: 14 amino acids. Germline V CDR1 and CDR2: LNHDA, SQIVND (reference sequence). Here the CDR3 reads CATSEGPSTGELFF. CDR3 sequence (DNA): TGTGCCACTTCGGAGGGCCCCAGCACCGGGGAGCTGTTTTTT. Full variable domain (rest looked up from reference TRBV19 and TRBJ2-2): DGGITQSPKYLFRKEGQNVTLSCEQNLNHDAMYWYRQDPGQGLRLIYYSQIVNDFQKGDIAEGYSVSREKKESFPLTVTSAQKNPTAFYLCATSEGPSTGELFFGEGSRLTVL.

This chain joins TRBV5-1 and TRBJ2-2, with unresolved D. Per germline, CDR1 SGHRS and CDR2 YFSETQ. The CDR3 is made up of 14 amino acids. Trimming took off 0 bases at V and 0 bases at J, with 3 bases between the two ends. CDR3 protein: CASSLEPNTGELFF. The CDR3 DNA reads as TGCGCCAGCAGCTTGGAGCCGAACACCGGGGAGCTGTTTTTT.

This chain uses TRBV30 with TRBJ2-5; TRBD2 agrees at 11 bases. Germline values: CDR1 GTSNPN, CDR2 SVGIG (reference sequence). This CDR3 is built from 16 residues. V lost 4 bases and J lost 4; bases outside the gene matches: 11. The CDR3: CAWNPPSGGRGETQYF. In nucleotides, the CDR3 is TGTGCCTGGAACCCCCCTAGCGGGGGGCGAGGAGAGACCCAGTACTTC.

V and J are TRBV11-1 and TRBJ2-1, with 7 bases aligning to TRBD1. Germline lookup yields CDR1 SGHAT and CDR2 FQDESV (reference sequence). The CDR3 totals 16 residues. J gave up 8 bases and V 5 bases, and 15 bases lay outside the gene matches. The CDR3 DNA reads as TGTGCCAGCAGCGCCGCCGGGACAGCCATGGGGTATGAGCAGTTCTTC. Its translation: CASSAAGTAMGYEQFF. Based on the CDR3 plus reference TRBV11-1 and TRBJ2-1, the full variable domain is EAEVAQSPRYKITEKSQAVAFWCDPISGHATLYWYRQILGQGPELLVQFQDESVVDDSQLPKDRFSAERLKGVDSTLKIQPAELGDSAMYLCASSAAGTAMGYEQFFGPGTRLTVL.